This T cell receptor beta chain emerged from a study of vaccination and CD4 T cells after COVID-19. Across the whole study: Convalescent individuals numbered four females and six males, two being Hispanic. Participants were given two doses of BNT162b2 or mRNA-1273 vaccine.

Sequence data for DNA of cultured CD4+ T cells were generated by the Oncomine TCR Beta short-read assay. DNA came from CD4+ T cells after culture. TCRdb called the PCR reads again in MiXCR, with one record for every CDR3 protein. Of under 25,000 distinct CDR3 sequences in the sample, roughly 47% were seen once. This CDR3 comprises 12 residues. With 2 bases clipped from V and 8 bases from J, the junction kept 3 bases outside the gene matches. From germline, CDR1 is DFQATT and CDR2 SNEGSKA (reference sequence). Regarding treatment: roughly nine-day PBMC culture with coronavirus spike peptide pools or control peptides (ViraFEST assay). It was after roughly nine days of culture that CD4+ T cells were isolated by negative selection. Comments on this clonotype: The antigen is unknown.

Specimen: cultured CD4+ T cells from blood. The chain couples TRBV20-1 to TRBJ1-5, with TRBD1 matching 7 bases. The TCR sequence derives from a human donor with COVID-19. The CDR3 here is CSARRGQEPQHF. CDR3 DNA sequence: TGCAGTGCTAGAAGGGGGCAAGAGCCCCAGCATTTT.